A single sample gave rise to the 4 T cell receptor beta chains below, sequenced in a study of T cell repertoires in cytomegalovirus infection. TCRdb used MiXCR to reprocess the reads, holding one entry per CDR3 protein. Of approximately 170,000 distinct CDR3 sequences listed, about a sixth are singletons. What was sequenced was CD8+ T cells from PBMCs. These receptors came from a human donor in good health (CMV status not recorded). Some clones in this sample may be carry-over from other donors' samples.

The V and J genes are TRBV7-2 and TRBJ2-7; D is unclear. Trimming took off 5 bases at V and 1 base at J, with 9 bases between the two ends. The germline V gene encodes CDR1 SGHTA and CDR2 FQGNSA. This CDR3 is 13 amino acids long. This chain's CDR3 is CASSADISYEQYF. For the CDR3, the DNA is TGTGCCAGCAGCGCAGACATATCCTACGAGCAGTACTTC.

Ten or more counts support this clonotype. This sequence joins TRBV7-6 and TRBJ2-2, with D tentatively TRBD1 or TRBD2 (5 bases each). CDR3 size: 17 residues. Trimming took 6 bases from V and 3 from J, leaving 20 bases between them. Germline V gives CDR1 SGHVS, CDR2 FNYEAQ. The CDR3 nucleotides read TGTGCCAGCAGTTGGGACCTGCTTAAAGAACACACCGGGGAGCTGTTTTTT. The encoded protein is CASSWDLLKEHTGELFF.

This clonotype occurred a few times. V gene TRBV7-8 combines with J gene TRBJ2-3, with 7 bases lining up with TRBD1. Germline trimming cut 2 bases from V and 0 bases from J; bases unmatched to any gene: 8. CDR1 and CDR2 (germline): SGHVS, FQNEAQ. This CDR3 contains 17 residues. CDR3 sequence (DNA): TGTGCCAGCAGCTTAAGACAGGGAGTATCTAGCACAGATACGCAGTATTTT. Amino acid sequence: CASSLRQGVSSTDTQYF.

This clonotype was seen ten or more times. J is TRBJ2-7 and V is TRBV7-2; no definite D call. The V end lost 3 bases, the J end lost 4 bases, and 10 bases lay between the germline ends. Germline lookup yields CDR1 SGHTA and CDR2 FQGNSA. This CDR3 is built from 13 residues. The CDR3 DNA sequence: TGTGCCAGCAGCTTCAACGTATTTTACGAGCAGTACTTC. Translation gives CASSFNVFYEQYF.